Listed below are T cell receptor beta chains from one sample, sequenced in a study of OX40 agonist ivuxolimab in advanced cancers. TCRdb's table, derived via immunoSEQ multiplex PCR, lists solely in-frame clones and lacks some. This sample has 45,000 to 55,000 clones, with 70% to 90% found just once. The sample consisted of CD4+ or CD8+ T cells sorted from blood, taken in a trial of the OX40 agonist ivuxolimab. These receptors came from an adult with an advanced solid tumor such as melanoma, head and neck, liver or kidney cancer. Each CDR3 is given with its conserved first and last residue. Fields, in order: J gene, V gene, D gene, CDR3 DNA, CDR3 protein. D genes are given only for firm matches.

J gene: TRBJ2-2
V gene: TRBV5-1
D gene: TRBD2
CDR3 DNA: TGCGCCAGCAGCCCCTTAGCGGGAGCGGACACCGGGGAGCTGTTTTTT
CDR3 protein: CASSPLAGADTGELFF

J gene: TRBJ2-2
V gene: TRBV5-4
D gene: NA
CDR3 DNA: TGTGCCAGCAGCCAGGCGGGCACGAACACCGGGGAGCTGTTTTTT
CDR3 protein: CASSQAGTNTGELFF

J gene: TRBJ2-7
V gene: TRBV19
D gene: NA
CDR3 DNA: TGTGCCAGTAGTATGAATCCCTCCTACGAACAGTACTTC
CDR3 protein: CASSMNPSYEQYF

J gene: TRBJ2-7
V gene: TRBV7-6
D gene: NA
CDR3 DNA: TGTGCCAGCAGCTTAGTGACGGATTCCTACGAGCAGTACTTC
CDR3 protein: CASSLVTDSYEQYF

J gene: TRBJ2-7
V gene: TRBV11-2
D gene: TRBD1
CDR3 DNA: TGTGCCAGCAGCCCAGGACAGGGAATCTACGAGCAGTACTTC
CDR3 protein: CASSPGQGIYEQYF

J gene: TRBJ2-7
V gene: TRBV19
D gene: TRBD1
CDR3 DNA: TGTGCCAGTAGTATATCGACAGGGGGACCGGAACAGCAGTACTTC
CDR3 protein: CASSISTGGPEQQYF

J gene: TRBJ2-7
V gene: TRBV2
D gene: NA
CDR3 DNA: TGTGCCATCTCCCTCCTACAGACGGCCTACGAGCAGTACTTC
CDR3 protein: CAISLLQTAYEQYF

J gene: TRBJ2-7
V gene: TRBV7-8
D gene: TRBD1
CDR3 DNA: TGTGCCAGCAGCCGGACAGGCCGCTCCTACGAGCAGTACTTC
CDR3 protein: CASSRTGRSYEQYF

J gene: TRBJ2-1
V gene: TRBV28
D gene: NA
CDR3 DNA: TGTGCCAGCAGTTTACGGGGATTCAATGAGCAGTTCTTC
CDR3 protein: CASSLRGFNEQFF

J gene: TRBJ2-1
V gene: TRBV6-1
D gene: NA
CDR3 DNA: TGTGCCAGCATCGGACAGTTCACCGCGGGCAATGAGCAGTTCTTC
CDR3 protein: CASIGQFTAGNEQFF

J gene: TRBJ1-2
V gene: TRBV30
D gene: NA
CDR3 DNA: TGTGCCTGGAGCCCCGGGGGGGCATGGGGCTACACCTTC
CDR3 protein: CAWSPGGAWGYTF

J gene: TRBJ2-2
V gene: TRBV4-2
D gene: TRBD2
CDR3 DNA: TGTGCCAGCACCCAAGTAGCGGGAGGAGACGGGGAGCTGTTTTTT
CDR3 protein: CASTQVAGGDGELFF

J gene: TRBJ2-5
V gene: TRBV11-3
D gene: NA
CDR3 DNA: TGTGCCAGCAGCAAAGACGAGTCCGGGGAGACCCAGTACTTC
CDR3 protein: CASSKDESGETQYF

J gene: TRBJ2-1
V gene: TRBV10-1
D gene: NA
CDR3 DNA: TGCGCCACCTCAGGGTCGGGAAACAATGAGCAGTTCTTC
CDR3 protein: CATSGSGNNEQFF

J gene: TRBJ1-1
V gene: TRBV27
D gene: NA
CDR3 DNA: TGTGCCAGCAGTTTATCGGGCAGCCTGAACACTGAAGCTTTCTTT
CDR3 protein: CASSLSGSLNTEAFF

J gene: TRBJ2-1
V gene: TRBV30
D gene: NA
CDR3 DNA: TGTGCCTGGTCCAGACTAGGCCTTGAGCAGTTCTTC
CDR3 protein: CAWSRLGLEQFF

J gene: TRBJ2-6
V gene: TRBV27
D gene: NA
CDR3 DNA: TGTGCCAGCAGTTTTAGGGGGGCCAACGTCCTGACTTTC
CDR3 protein: CASSFRGANVLTF

J gene: TRBJ2-7
V gene: TRBV7-9
D gene: NA
CDR3 DNA: TGTGCCAGCAGCTTGGGGGGAATCGGCTACGAGCAGTACTTC
CDR3 protein: CASSLGGIGYEQYF